Each of the 30 T cell receptor beta chains below was sequenced from the same sample in a study of T-cell memory formation after mild COVID-19 (TCRdb year 2021). Library prep was done by 5' RACE. The data were produced on an Illumina NovaSeq 6000. TCRdb cleaned the public reads at Q25 with fastp, built clones with MiXCR and kept in-frame beta chains. One record per CDR3 amino acid sequence lists the most common genes and DNA. A total of 150,000 to 200,000 distinct CDR3 sequences appear in this sample, roughly 10% of them only once. The ten largest clones add up to 3% to 4% of the sample. Source material: PBMCs or a T cell subset sorted from them (not recorded which). The receptors here all came from a man younger than 30 who had mild COVID-19 (a few samples of this study predate the infection). The sample titles of this study are shuffled in the database, so cell type and time point are left out; the donor was told from shared clones.

The chain has TRBV6-5 and TRBJ2-1; weak D call: TRBD2 (6 bases). Germline V gene sequence: CDR1 MNHEY, CDR2 SVGAGI. The CDR3 loop spans 15 amino acids. Deletions cut 2 bases from V and 4 bases from J, with 12 bases between. The CDR3 coding sequence is TGTGCCAGCAGTTACGCGGGGTTGGGGTACAATGAGCAGTTCTTC. Translated, it gives CASSYAGLGYNEQFF.

This clonotype was seen a few times. The rearrangement links TRBV24-1 to TRBJ1-2, with a tentative D call TRBD1 (5 bases). This CDR3 comprises 14 residues. From germline, CDR1 is KGHDR and CDR2 SFDVKD. Trimming left V 7 bases short and J 4 bases short, with 15 bases between. The DNA for the CDR3 is TGTGCCACCAGCGCCGGGACTGAACGCTATGGCTACACCTTC. Protein sequence: CATSAGTERYGYTF.

This clonotype was seen many times. The chain links TRBV7-3 to TRBJ2-5; no clear D gene. The V and J ends lost 1 base and 2 bases respectively, with 5 bases between them. The germline gives CDR1 SGHTA, CDR2 FQGTGA. The CDR3 contains 13 residues. The CDR3 DNA reads as TGTGCCAGCAGCTTAAGCATACAAGAGACCCAGTACTTC. Translated, it gives CASSLSIQETQYF.

This clonotype was counted only a few times. The V call is TRBV6-6, the J call TRBJ1-4, with 8 nucleotides matching TRBD1. Germline CDR1 reads MNHNY; CDR2 reads SVGAGI (reference sequence). CDR3 size: 17 residues. V gave up 4 bases and J gave up 0 bases; unmatched junction bases: 7. This CDR3 reads CASSSRDRGATNEKLFF. In nucleotides, the CDR3 is TGTGCCAGCAGTTCCAGAGACAGGGGAGCAACTAATGAAAAACTGTTTTTT.

This clonotype was recorded at least ten times. The rearrangement links TRBV5-1 to TRBJ1-2; 7 positions match TRBD1. Germline V CDR1 and CDR2: SGHRS, YFSETQ. The CDR3 loop spans 13 amino acids. The V gene end was trimmed by 0 bases and the J gene end by 4 bases; junction bases not matched to a gene: 0. The CDR3 is CASSLDRGYGYTF. The CDR3 nucleotides read TGCGCCAGCAGCTTGGACAGGGGCTATGGCTACACCTTC.

This chain connects TRBV7-9 to TRBJ1-1, with a possible D match to TRBD1 (5 bases). The germline V gene has CDR1 SEHNR and CDR2 FQNEAQ (reference sequence). The CDR3 totals 12 residues. V was pared by 4 bases and J by 6 bases, with 9 bases between. CDR3 bases: TGTGCCAGCAGCTCACAGGTCTCTGAAGCTTTCTTT. Translating it yields CASSSQVSEAFF.

Regarding this clonotype: One end of the junction is discordant with germline, which a read error may explain. The chain recombines TRBV7-2 with TRBJ1-5, with 7 bases matching TRBD1. This CDR3 has 14 amino acids. CDR1 is SGHTA, CDR2 FQGNSA, per germline. The CDR3 is CASSLHRGNHPQHF. CDR3 nucleotides: TGTGCCAGCAGCCTCCACAGGGGCAATCATCCCCAGCATTTT.

This clonotype was recorded at least ten times. This chain connects TRBV20-1 to TRBJ2-5; TRBD2 is a possible D gene (6 bases). Trimming removed 6 bases at V and 4 bases at J, with 15 bases between. This CDR3 spans 13 amino acids. Per germline, CDR1 DFQATT and CDR2 SNEGSKA (reference sequence). The CDR3 protein is CSAFIRGGETQYF. In nucleotides, the CDR3 is TGCAGTGCCTTTATCCGGGGAGGAGAGACCCAGTACTTC.

There are a few counts of this clonotype. V and J are TRBV4-3 and TRBJ1-6; D is uncertain. Between the trimmed V and J ends, which lost 1 base and 7 bases, there was a span of 11 bases. CDR3 length: 15 residues. Germline V gives CDR1 LGHNA, CDR2 YSLEER. The CDR3 spells CASSQGTVKNSPLHF. DNA of the CDR3: TGCGCCAGCAGCCAAGGGACGGTCAAGAATTCACCCCTCCACTTT.

The rearrangement joins TRBV13 to TRBJ2-6; D remains ambiguous. Germline V CDR1 and CDR2: PRHDT, FYEKMQ (reference sequence). The CDR3 contains 17 residues. V shed 5 bases and J shed 0 bases, with 14 bases lying between them. CDR3 in amino acids: CASSPRPRTSGANVLTF. CDR3 sequence (DNA): TGTGCCAGCAGCCCCCGACCGCGGACCTCTGGGGCCAACGTCCTGACTTTC.

This clonotype was observed a handful of times. V usage is TRBV6-1 and J usage is TRBJ1-5, with TRBD1 matching over 7 bases. The ends lost 5 bases at V and 9 bases at J; junction bases unmatched: 13. CDR3 length equals 15 residues. In germline, CDR1 is MNHNS, CDR2 SASEGT. The CDR3 loop is CASSRADRSLGPQHF. CDR3 coding DNA: TGTGCCAGCAGTCGAGCGGACAGGTCACTTGGGCCCCAGCATTTT.

The chain links TRBV4-3 to TRBJ1-6; TRBD1 might be the D (5 bases). This CDR3 has 15 amino acids. The germline gives CDR1 LGHNA, CDR2 YSLEER. Trimming cost V 0 bases and J 14 bases, with 17 bases left between them. CDR3: CASSQEPGRGETLHF. The DNA of the CDR3 is TGCGCCAGCAGCCAAGAGCCGGGGCGGGGGGAAACCCTCCACTTT.

In nucleotides, the CDR3 is TGCGCCAGCAGCTTACATACAACTAATGAAAAACTGTTTTTT. This translates into CASSLHTTNEKLFF. The chain couples TRBV5-1 to TRBJ1-4; D not certain. From germline, CDR1 is SGHRS and CDR2 YFSETQ. V was shortened by 2 bases and J by 0 bases, with 5 bases between the two germline ends. CDR3 size: 14 residues.

This clonotype was counted a few times. The genes are TRBV7-6 and TRBJ2-5; D possibly uses TRBD1 or TRBD2 (5 bases each). The V end lost 5 bases, the J end lost 5 bases, and 15 bases lay between the germline ends. The CDR3 contains 14 residues. Germline CDR1 reads SGHVS; CDR2 reads FNYEAQ. The CDR3 reads CASSPYGAGETQYF. Written as DNA, the CDR3 is TGTGCCAGCAGCCCTTACGGGGCCGGGGAGACCCAGTACTTC.

There are a few counts of this clonotype. This chain links TRBV19 with TRBJ1-6; 8 positions match TRBD1. The ends lost 7 bases at V and 1 base at J; junction bases unmatched: 6. The CDR3 contains 16 residues. In germline, CDR1 is LNHDA, CDR2 SQIVND (reference sequence). The CDR3 spells CASTRTGRSYNSPLHF. In DNA form, the CDR3 reads TGTGCCAGTACCCGGACAGGGCGGTCCTATAATTCACCCCTCCACTTT.

Of note for this clonotype: Germline is not matched at one junction end, which may reflect a read error. The chain combines TRBV2 with TRBJ2-3, with D unclear. The CDR3 contains 12 residues. Germline V CDR1 and CDR2: SNHLY, FYNNEI. The CDR3 DNA reads TGTGCCAGCAGGGAAGACACAGATACGCAGTATTTT. Translation: CASREDTDTQYF.

This clonotype was counted between two and nine times. This chain uses TRBV3-1 with TRBJ2-1, with TRBD2 matching over 11 bases. V shed 4 bases, J shed 10 bases, and the junction held 6 bases outside the gene matches. The germline V gene has CDR1 LGHDT and CDR2 YNNKEL (reference sequence). This CDR3 is built from 14 residues. The CDR3 bases are TGTGCCAGCAGCCCCCGACTAGCGGGGAGAGAGCAGTTCTTC. This encodes CASSPRLAGREQFF.

In its sample, this clonotype was seen many times. The chain joins TRBV20-1 to TRBJ2-3, with 9 bases aligning to TRBD1. The CDR3 contains 16 residues. Germline assignment: CDR1 DFQATT and CDR2 SNEGSKA (reference sequence). V lost 6 bases and J lost 2; bases outside the gene matches: 12. The CDR3 sequence: CSARKQGAGPTDTQYF. The DNA of the CDR3 is TGCAGTGCGAGGAAACAGGGGGCAGGGCCCACAGATACGCAGTATTTT.

The chain is built from TRBV21-1 and TRBJ1-1; no DNA check was done on the table's D call, TRBD1. TRBV21-1 is a pseudogene. This CDR3 is built from 16 residues. This CDR3 is CASSIRTGLREAEAFF. The CDR3 coding sequence is TGTGCCAGCAGCATTAGGACAGGGCTGAGAGAAGCTGAAGCTTTCTTT.

The J gene is TRBJ2-3, the V gene TRBV7-2, with D unclear. V dropped 4 bases and J dropped 1 base, with 12 bases sitting between them. Germline-derived CDR1 and CDR2 are SGHTA and FQGNSA. CDR3 length: 15 residues. The CDR3 here is CASSSDSMGTDTQYF. CDR3 sequence (DNA): TGTGCCAGCAGCTCCGATAGCATGGGCACAGATACGCAGTATTTT.

V usage is TRBV6-5 and J usage is TRBJ2-5, with a tentative D call TRBD1 (5 bases). The CDR3 is 16 amino acids. Germline values: CDR1 MNHEY, CDR2 SVGAGI. V lost 0 bases and J 1 base, leaving 12 bases between the germline ends. The CDR3 bases are TGTGCCAGCAGTTACTCCCCCTACAGGCCCCAAGAGACCCAGTACTTC. Protein product: CASSYSPYRPQETQYF.

J is TRBJ2-5 and V is TRBV5-1; D not certain. Germline lookup yields CDR1 SGHRS and CDR2 YFSETQ. Trimming removed 3 bases from V and 2 bases from J, with 8 bases in between. The CDR3 covers 13 residues. CDR3 sequence reads: CASSWTDQETQYF. The CDR3 DNA reads TGCGCCAGCAGCTGGACGGATCAAGAGACCCAGTACTTC.

The V gene is TRBV5-1, the J gene TRBJ2-2; D may be TRBD2 (6 bases). Germline CDR1 reads SGHRS; CDR2 reads YFSETQ. CDR3 length: 15 residues. V was trimmed by 5 bases and J by 3 bases, leaving 14 bases between them. The CDR3, as DNA: TGCGCCAGCAGTGACCTCCGGGACTACACCGGGGAGCTGTTTTTT. As protein: CASSDLRDYTGELFF.

The V and J genes are TRBV6-2 or TRBV6-3 and TRBJ1-6, with D uncertain. The CDR3 extends over 14 amino acids. Germline V gene sequence: CDR1 MNHEY, CDR2 SVGEGT. The V end was cut by 2 bases, the J end by 11 bases, with 13 bases between. DNA of the CDR3: TGTGCCAGCAGTTACCCCCTTATGCCGACACCCCTCCACTTT. Translation: CASSYPLMPTPLHF.

This rearrangement joins TRBV6-5 to TRBJ1-2; the D is unclear. V lost 0 bases to trimming and J lost 10 bases, with 15 bases between them. Germline V gene data show CDR1 as MNHEY and CDR2 as SVGAGI. The CDR3 extends over 14 amino acids. The CDR3 region is CASSYSMAAQDYTF. The DNA of the CDR3 is TGTGCCAGCAGTTACTCGATGGCAGCCCAGGACTACACCTTC.

In its sample, this clonotype was seen many times. The V and J genes are TRBV11-2 and TRBJ2-1; a weak D match, TRBD2 (7 bases). The CDR3 contains 14 residues. V lost 3 bases, J lost 9 bases, and 15 bases lay in between. Germline V gene lookup returns CDR1 SGHAT and CDR2 FQNNGV. The CDR3 coding sequence is TGTGCCAGCAGCTTTATCGGGGGGCAGGGTGAGCAGTTCTTC. Translating gives CASSFIGGQGEQFF.

This chain joins TRBV5-1 and TRBJ1-1; 8 bases agree with TRBD1. The CDR3 is 12 amino acids. Germline lookup yields CDR1 SGHRS and CDR2 YFSETQ. The trim removed 4 bases at V and 8 bases at J, leaving 4 bases unmatched. CDR3 region: CASSIDRGEAFF. The CDR3 bases are TGCGCCAGCAGCATCGACAGGGGAGAAGCTTTCTTT.

In its sample, this clonotype was seen a few times. The chain carries TRBV20-1 and TRBJ1-5; D is perhaps TRBD1 (5 bases). Looked up from germline, CDR1 is DFQATT and CDR2 is SNEGSKA (reference sequence). CDR3 size: 12 residues. V was clipped by 5 bases and J by 4 bases, with 9 bases between them. CDR3 region: CSAVGENQPQHF. CDR3 nucleotides: TGCAGTGCTGTAGGGGAGAATCAGCCCCAGCATTTT.

The chain couples TRBV5-1 to TRBJ1-2, with D possibly TRBD1 on 5 matching bases. V was cut by 1 base and J by 0 bases, with 22 bases left in between. The CDR3 has 19 residues. The germline V gene has CDR1 SGHRS and CDR2 YFSETQ. The CDR3 is CASSLRLGRRSLANYGYTF. Here the CDR3 DNA reads TGCGCCAGCAGCTTGAGATTGGGGCGGCGAAGCTTGGCTAACTATGGCTACACCTTC.

The chain couples TRBV12-3 or TRBV12-4 to TRBJ2-1; a possible D gene is TRBD1 (6 bases). The CDR3 totals 11 residues. V lost 6 bases to trimming and J lost 9 bases, with 9 bases between them. The CDR3 loop reads CASRHRVEQFF. DNA of the CDR3: TGTGCCAGCAGGCACAGGGTTGAGCAGTTCTTC.